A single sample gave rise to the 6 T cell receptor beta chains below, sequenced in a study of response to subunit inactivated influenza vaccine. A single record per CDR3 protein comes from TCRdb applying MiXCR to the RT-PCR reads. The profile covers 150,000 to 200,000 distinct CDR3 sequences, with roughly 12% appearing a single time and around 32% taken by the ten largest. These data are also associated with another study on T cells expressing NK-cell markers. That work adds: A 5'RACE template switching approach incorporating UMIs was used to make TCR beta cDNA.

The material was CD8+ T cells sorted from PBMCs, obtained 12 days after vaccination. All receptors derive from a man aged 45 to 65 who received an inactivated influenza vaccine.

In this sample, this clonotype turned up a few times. CDR3 sequence reads: CASSLGTGGTEAFF. CDR3 coding DNA: TGTGCCAGCAGTTTAGGGACAGGGGGCACTGAAGCTTTCTTT. V gene TRBV28 combines with J gene TRBJ1-1; 11 positions match TRBD1. Germline CDR1 reads MDHEN; CDR2 reads SYDVKM. The CDR3 consists of 14 residues. The junction had 0 bases not matched to a gene; V was cut back by 2 bases and J by 4 bases.

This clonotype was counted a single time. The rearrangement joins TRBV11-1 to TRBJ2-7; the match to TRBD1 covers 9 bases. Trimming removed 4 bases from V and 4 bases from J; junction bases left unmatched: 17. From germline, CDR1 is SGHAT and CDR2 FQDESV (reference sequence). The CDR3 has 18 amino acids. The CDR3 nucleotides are TGTGCCAGCAGCTCCACCGGGACAGGGATCTCTAGTGTTTACGAGCAGTACTTC. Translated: CASSSTGTGISSVYEQYF.

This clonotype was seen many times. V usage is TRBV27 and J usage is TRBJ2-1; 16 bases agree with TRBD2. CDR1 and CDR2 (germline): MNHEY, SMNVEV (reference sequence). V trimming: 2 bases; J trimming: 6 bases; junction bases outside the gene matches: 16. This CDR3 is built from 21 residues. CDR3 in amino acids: CASSLLGLAGGHGRVSNEQFF. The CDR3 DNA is TGTGCCAGCAGTTTACTGGGACTAGCGGGAGGGCATGGTAGGGTGAGCAATGAGCAGTTCTTC.

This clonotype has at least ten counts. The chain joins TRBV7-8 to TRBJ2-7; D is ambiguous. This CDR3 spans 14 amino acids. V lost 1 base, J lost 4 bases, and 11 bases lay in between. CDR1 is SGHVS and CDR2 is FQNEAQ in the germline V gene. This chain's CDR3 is CASSLGPELYEQYF. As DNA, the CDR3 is TGTGCCAGCAGCTTAGGCCCAGAGTTATACGAGCAGTACTTC.

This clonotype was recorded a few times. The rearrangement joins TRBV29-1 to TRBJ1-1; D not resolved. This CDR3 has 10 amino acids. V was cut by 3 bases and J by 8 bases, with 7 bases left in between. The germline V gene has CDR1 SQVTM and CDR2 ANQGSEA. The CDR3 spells CSVEGPEAFF. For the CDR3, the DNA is TGCAGCGTTGAGGGTCCAGAAGCTTTCTTT.

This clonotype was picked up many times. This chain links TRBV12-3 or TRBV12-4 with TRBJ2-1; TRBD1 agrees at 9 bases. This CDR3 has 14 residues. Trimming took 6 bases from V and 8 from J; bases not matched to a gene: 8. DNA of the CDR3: TGTGCCAGCAGACTCCGGGACAGGGCCCATGAGCAGTTCTTC. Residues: CASRLRDRAHEQFF.